A selection of T cell receptor beta chains follows, all from one sample in a study of T cells expressing NK-cell markers. TCRdb reprocessed the 5' RACE reads and stores each CDR3 protein as one record, lacking DNA. This sample's table has about 370,000 distinct CDR3 sequences. The sample comprised blood T cells: a sorted CD56 or NKG2C T cell subset, CD4+ or CD8+ T cells, or bulk PBMC T cells (not recorded which). The source is a woman between 45 and 65 years old in good health. Each CDR3 is given with its conserved first and last residue.

j_call | v_call | cdr3_aa
TRBJ2-7 | TRBV15 | CATSRDPLAYEQYF
TRBJ2-7 | TRBV20-1 | CSASTGTRYEQYF
TRBJ2-3 | TRBV4-1 | CASSQEGDWESETQYF
TRBJ2-1 | TRBV3-1 | CASSQPGLAGNNEQFF
TRBJ2-3 | TRBV12-3/TRBV12-4 | CASSLVVASTDTQYF
TRBJ2-2 | TRBV29-1 | CSAGTPPAGELFF
TRBJ2-1 | TRBV18 | CASSDRQNNEQFF
TRBJ1-1 | TRBV6-2/TRBV6-3 | CASSRPDTSEAFF
TRBJ2-3 | TRBV27 | CASSFQGLGGTQYF
TRBJ2-1 | TRBV12-3/TRBV12-4 | CASNPSGAYTGDEQFF
TRBJ2-1 | TRBV7-2 | CASSLFGWGRESGEQFF
TRBJ1-1 | TRBV12-3/TRBV12-4 | CARRYLMNTEAFF
TRBJ2-3 | TRBV4-1 | CASSQDPGTVGGDTQYF
TRBJ2-2 | TRBV10-3 | CAISGSPLAGVNTGELFF
TRBJ2-4 | TRBV7-9 | CASSFTTENIQYF
TRBJ2-7 | TRBV3-1 | CASSQARAPYEQYF
TRBJ2-1 | TRBV5-1 | CASSFTGTSGSYNEQFF
TRBJ2-7 | TRBV28 | CASSAGTPLHEQYF
TRBJ2-7 | TRBV29-1 | CSVIIRTGDEQYF
TRBJ2-2 | TRBV12-3/TRBV12-4 | CASSPANRGVGELFF
TRBJ2-1 | TRBV29-1 | CSVEPTGTKQFF
TRBJ1-6 | TRBV9 | CASSVDPGMAPLALHF
TRBJ1-2 | TRBV6-5 | CASRLQGRSNGYTF
TRBJ1-5 | TRBV6-5 | CASRSGGQYNQPQHF
TRBJ2-2 | TRBV24-1 | CATSDFGGLTGELFF
TRBJ2-3 | TRBV12-3/TRBV12-4 | CASSFTGGAGRNTQYF
TRBJ2-1 | TRBV12-3/TRBV12-4 | CASSLSGGKQFF